These 9 T cell receptor beta chains share one sample of origin, sequenced in a study of HIV-infected children after antiretroviral therapy interruption. Specified treatment: PENTA 11 planned treatment interruption arm or continuous ART arm. A 3' RACE protocol on RNA, with unique molecular identifiers, produced the TCR library. One entry per CDR3 protein results from TCRdb running MiXCR on the 3' RACE reads. The sample shows about 86,000 distinct CDR3 sequences, 6% to 8.5% of them seen only once. Sample: CD45RA+ CD4+ T cells from PBMCs, pooled from several time points, taken from a donor given antiretroviral therapy, either interrupted or continuous. Subset indicated: naive CD4+ CD45RA+ CD45RO- T cells. These receptors were taken from a pool of human donors with HIV.

This clonotype showed up many times. The J gene is TRBJ1-5, the V gene TRBV15; D unresolved. V was clipped by 0 bases and J by 5 bases, with 11 bases between them. This CDR3 comprises 15 residues. Germline V gene data show CDR1 as LNHNV and CDR2 as YYDKDF (reference sequence). As DNA, the CDR3 is TGTGCCACCAGCAGAGATCTTGTAGGCTATCAGCCCCAGCATTTT. It codes for CATSRDLVGYQPQHF.

V is TRBV19 and J is TRBJ2-2, with 7 bases fitting TRBD1. After removal of 4 bases from V and 2 bases from J, the junction contained 7 bases not matched to a gene. CDR3 length equals 16 residues. In germline, CDR1 is LNHDA, CDR2 SQIVND (reference sequence). The CDR3 is CASSKGQRTNTGELFF. Written as DNA, the CDR3 is TGTGCCAGTAGTAAGGGACAGCGAACTAACACCGGGGAGCTGTTTTTT.

The chain joins TRBV5-6 to TRBJ2-1; D may correspond to TRBD1 or TRBD2 (6 bases each). Germline V gene sequence: CDR1 SGHDT, CDR2 YYEEEE. Between the trimmed V and J ends, which lost 1 base and 0 bases, there was a span of 17 bases. This CDR3 region has 18 residues. The CDR3, as DNA: TGTGCCAGCAGCTTGCCTCCTCGGGGGCCGGGCTCCTACAATGAGCAGTTCTTC. Residues: CASSLPPRGPGSYNEQFF. Full variable domain (remainder filled in from reference TRBV5-6 and TRBJ2-1): DAGVTQSPTHLIKTRGQQVTLRCSPKSGHDTVSWYQQALGQGPQFIFQYYEEEERQRGNFPDRFSGHQFPNYSSELNVNALLLGDSALYLCASSLPPRGPGSYNEQFFGPGTRLTVL.

In its sample, this clonotype was seen many times. The chain couples TRBV5-1 to TRBJ1-5; D remains ambiguous. The CDR3 sequence is 15 residues long. V was cut by 1 base and J by 5 bases, with 13 bases left in between. The germline CDR1 and CDR2 sequences are SGHRS and YFSETQ. The chain's CDR3 is CASSLQRENDQPQHF. The CDR3 DNA follows: TGCGCCAGCAGCTTGCAACGGGAGAACGATCAGCCCCAGCATTTT.

This chain links TRBV12-5 with TRBJ1-1; D uncertain. The CDR3 runs 19 residues. Germline V gene lookup returns CDR1 LGHNT and CDR2 FRNRAP. The ends were cut back, 6 bases at V and 0 bases at J, with 26 bases in the middle. The CDR3 sequence: CASGFQESGSTRVNTEAFF. Written as DNA, the CDR3 is TGTGCTAGTGGATTCCAAGAGTCGGGGTCAACGCGGGTGAACACTGAAGCTTTCTTT.

This clonotype has a count of ten or more. The chain employs TRBV6-5 and TRBJ2-1; D perhaps matches TRBD1 (6 bases). This CDR3 has 12 amino acids. Germline V gene sequence: CDR1 MNHEY, CDR2 SVGAGI. V lost 8 bases and J 7 bases, leaving 12 bases between the germline ends. CDR3 sequence: CASSLRGNEQFF. The CDR3 DNA reads as TGTGCCAGCTCGTTGAGGGGGAATGAGCAGTTCTTC.

This clonotype was detected many times. The rearrangement links TRBV25-1 to TRBJ1-2, with D possibly TRBD1 on 6 matching bases. The V end was cut by 0 bases, the J end by 8 bases, with 13 bases between. The germline gives CDR1 MGHDK, CDR2 SYGVNS. CDR3 length: 14 residues. The CDR3 loop reads CASSEYAGAKGYTF. The CDR3 DNA follows: TGTGCCAGCAGTGAATATGCAGGGGCTAAGGGCTACACCTTC.

This clonotype was seen at least ten times. The J gene is TRBJ2-3, the V gene TRBV10-3, with 8 bases lining up with TRBD2. The ends lost 3 bases at V and 1 base at J; junction bases unmatched: 12. The CDR3 contains 18 residues. CDR1 is ENHRY and CDR2 is SYGVKD in the germline V gene. In DNA form, the CDR3 reads TGTGCCATCAGTGACAATGCACCCGGACTAGCAGGCACAGATACGCAGTATTTT. Residues: CAISDNAPGLAGTDTQYF.

This clonotype was seen repeatedly, ten times or more. The rearrangement uses TRBV19 and TRBJ2-3, with D uncertain. Germline-derived CDR1 and CDR2 are LNHDA and SQIVND (reference sequence). V lost 2 bases to trimming and J lost 4 bases, with 4 bases between them. This CDR3 is 12 amino acids long. In DNA, the CDR3 is TGTGCCAGTAGTATACCCTCAGATACGCAGTATTTT. Translated: CASSIPSDTQYF.